What follows is one TCR beta chain and its context. The germline V gene encodes CDR1 SNHLY and CDR2 FYNNEI. The CDR3 length is 16 residues. V gave up 3 bases and J gave up 0 bases; unmatched junction bases: 5. These data belong to a study of PD-L1 blockade in urothelial cancer. Study-level background: Earlier, patients had received 0 to 3 chemotherapy regimens. Treatment start was followed by blood analysis at 3 weeks (second dose) and again at 6 weeks. A median of 141,255 T cells was found in the blood samples.

Libraries were prepared by immunoSEQ multiplex PCR; TCRdb keeps only in-frame clonotypes and omits some of them. The repertoire holds about 100,000 clones, with 70% to 85% as singletons. The patients' disease, urothelial carcinoma, was locally advanced or metastatic. The chain carries TRBV2 and TRBJ2-7; 10 nucleotides match TRBD2. The input for sequencing was PBMCs, taken around atezolizumab (anti-PD-L1) treatment. The clonotype originates from a man between 50 and 59 years old with urothelial cancer. CDR3 coding DNA: TGTGCCAGCAGTGACAAGGCTAGCGGGAGCTCCTACGAGCAGTACTTC. Its translation is CASSDKASGSSYEQYF.